This T cell receptor beta chain was sequenced during a study of cytomegalovirus exposure and HLA in healthy donors. Study conclusions and caveats: When the data were analyzed later, several of the most significant clusters appeared to be linked to common viral pathogens. Within an earlier analysis, most TCR beta V segments proved productive either about 87% or about 30% of the time. Reportedly, TCR beta sequences accurately predicted HLA-A and HLA-B alleles in most subjects. Most observed TCR sequences were rare, whereas some public TCRs were detected in many donors.

PCR primers comprised 60 Vbeta and 13 Jbeta primers. Produced via immunoSEQ multiplex PCR; TCRdb's table is partial and in-frame only. The table records some 98,000 clones, around four fifths of them present only once. CDR3 size: 13 residues. From germline, CDR1 is SNHLY and CDR2 FYNNEI. Trimming took 5 bases from V and 8 from J; bases not matched to a gene: 2. With regard to this clone: Its matching antigen is unknown.

The sequenced material came from PBMCs. This chain joins TRBV2 and TRBJ1-4; 10 bases match TRBD1. The sequence came from a female donor in good health and CMV-seropositive. CDR3 in DNA: TGTGCCAGCAGTCCGGGACAGGGGGAAAAACTGTTTTTT. As protein: CASSPGQGEKLFF.